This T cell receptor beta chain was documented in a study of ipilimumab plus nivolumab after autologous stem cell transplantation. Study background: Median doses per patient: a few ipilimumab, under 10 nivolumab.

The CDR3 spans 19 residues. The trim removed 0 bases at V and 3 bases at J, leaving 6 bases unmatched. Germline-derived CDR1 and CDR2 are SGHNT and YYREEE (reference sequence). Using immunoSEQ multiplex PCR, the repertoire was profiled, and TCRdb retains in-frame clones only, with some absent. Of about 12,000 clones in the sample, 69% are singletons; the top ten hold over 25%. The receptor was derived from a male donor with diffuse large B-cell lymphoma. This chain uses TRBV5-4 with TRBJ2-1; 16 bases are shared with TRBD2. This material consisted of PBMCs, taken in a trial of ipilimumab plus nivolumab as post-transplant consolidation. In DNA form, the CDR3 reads TGTGCCAGCAGCTTGGTAATGGGACTAGCGGGAGGGATCTACAATGAGCAGTTCTTC. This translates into CASSLVMGLAGGIYNEQFF. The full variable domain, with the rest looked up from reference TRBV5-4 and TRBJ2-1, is ETGVTQSPTHLIKTRGQQVTLRCSSQSGHNTVSWYQQALGQGPQFIFQYYREEENGRGNFPPRFSGLQFPNYSSELNVNALELDDSALYLCASSLVMGLAGGIYNEQFFGPGTRLTVL.